This TCR beta chain was captured in a study of control samples from healthy donors and cancer patients. There are 16 residues in the CDR3. Trimming removed 1 base from V and 8 bases from J; junction bases left unmatched: 11. Germline V gene lookup returns CDR1 SGHNT and CDR2 YYREEE (reference sequence). The repertoire was sequenced with immunoSEQ multiplex PCR; TCRdb's copy has only in-frame clones and lacks some. The sample lists under 80,000 clones, about 93% occurring once. The chain links TRBV5-4 to TRBJ2-1; 8 nucleotides line up with TRBD2. The clonotype was recovered from a woman between 40 and 50 years old in good health. Input material: blood. DNA of the CDR3: TGTGCCAGCAGCTTGAGACGGGAGGGGATATCAGATGAGCAGTTCTTC. Its protein product is CASSLRREGISDEQFF.